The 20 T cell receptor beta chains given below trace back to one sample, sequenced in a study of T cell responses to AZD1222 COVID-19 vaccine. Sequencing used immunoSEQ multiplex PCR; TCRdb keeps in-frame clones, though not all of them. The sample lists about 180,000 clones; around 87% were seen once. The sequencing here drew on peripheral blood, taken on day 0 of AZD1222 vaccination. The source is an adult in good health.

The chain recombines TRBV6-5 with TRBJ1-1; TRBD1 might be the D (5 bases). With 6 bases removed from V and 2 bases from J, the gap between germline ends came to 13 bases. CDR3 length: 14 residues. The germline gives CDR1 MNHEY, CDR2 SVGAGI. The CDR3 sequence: CASRAGTPNTEAFF. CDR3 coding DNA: TGTGCCAGCAGGGCCGGGACGCCCAACACTGAAGCTTTCTTT.

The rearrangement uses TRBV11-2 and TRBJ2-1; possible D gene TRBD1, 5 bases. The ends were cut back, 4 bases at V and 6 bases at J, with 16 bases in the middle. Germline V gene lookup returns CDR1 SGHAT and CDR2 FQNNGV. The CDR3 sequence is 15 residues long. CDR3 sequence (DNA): TGTGCCAGCAGCTCAGGGTCGGCGGCGTCCAATGAGCAGTTCTTC. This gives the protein CASSSGSAASNEQFF.

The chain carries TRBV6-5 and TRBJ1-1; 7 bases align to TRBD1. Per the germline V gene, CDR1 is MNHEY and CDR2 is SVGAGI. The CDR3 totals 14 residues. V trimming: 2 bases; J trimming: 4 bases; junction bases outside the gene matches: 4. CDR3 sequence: CASSYGTDGTEAFF. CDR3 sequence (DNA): TGTGCCAGCAGTTACGGGACAGATGGCACTGAAGCTTTCTTT.

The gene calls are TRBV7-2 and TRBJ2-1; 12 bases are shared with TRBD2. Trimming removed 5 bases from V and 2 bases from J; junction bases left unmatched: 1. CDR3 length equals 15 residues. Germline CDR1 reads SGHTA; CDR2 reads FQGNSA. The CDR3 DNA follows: TGTGCCAGCAGCGCTAGCGGGGGGGCCTACAATGAGCAGTTCTTC. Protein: CASSASGGAYNEQFF.

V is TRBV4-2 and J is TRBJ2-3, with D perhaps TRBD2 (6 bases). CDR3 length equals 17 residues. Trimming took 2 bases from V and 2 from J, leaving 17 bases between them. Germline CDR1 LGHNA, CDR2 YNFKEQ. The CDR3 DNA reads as TGTGCCAGCAGCCAACAACGGGAGCTGCTGATCACAGATACGCAGTATTTT. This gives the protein CASSQQRELLITDTQYF.

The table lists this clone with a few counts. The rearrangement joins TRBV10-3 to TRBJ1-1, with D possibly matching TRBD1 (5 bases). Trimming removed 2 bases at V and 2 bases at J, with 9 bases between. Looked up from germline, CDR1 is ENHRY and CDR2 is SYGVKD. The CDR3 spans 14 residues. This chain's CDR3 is CAISETRDNTEAFF. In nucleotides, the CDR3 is TGTGCCATCAGTGAGACCCGGGACAACACTGAAGCTTTCTTT.

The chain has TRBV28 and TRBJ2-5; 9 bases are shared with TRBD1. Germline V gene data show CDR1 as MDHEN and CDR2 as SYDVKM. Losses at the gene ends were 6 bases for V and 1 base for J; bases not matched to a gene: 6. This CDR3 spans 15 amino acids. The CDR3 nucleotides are TGTGCCAGCAGCGCCGGACAGGGGCCCCAAGAGACCCAGTACTTC. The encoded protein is CASSAGQGPQETQYF.

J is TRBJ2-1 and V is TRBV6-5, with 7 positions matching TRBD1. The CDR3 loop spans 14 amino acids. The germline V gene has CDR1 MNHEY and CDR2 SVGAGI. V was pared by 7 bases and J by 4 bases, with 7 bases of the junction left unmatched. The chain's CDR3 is CASMTGQLYNEQFF. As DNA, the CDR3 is TGTGCCAGCATGACGGGACAGTTATACAATGAGCAGTTCTTC.

The CDR3 sequence is CASSPNPGSTYEQYV. The CDR3 DNA reads as TGTGCCAGCAGTCCGAACCCAGGCTCTACCTACGAGCAGTACGTC. The rearrangement joins TRBV27 to TRBJ2-7; no clear D. Germline loops: CDR1 MNHEY, CDR2 SMNVEV (reference sequence). This CDR3 has 15 residues. Between the trimmed V and J ends, which lost 5 bases and 2 bases, there was a span of 16 bases.

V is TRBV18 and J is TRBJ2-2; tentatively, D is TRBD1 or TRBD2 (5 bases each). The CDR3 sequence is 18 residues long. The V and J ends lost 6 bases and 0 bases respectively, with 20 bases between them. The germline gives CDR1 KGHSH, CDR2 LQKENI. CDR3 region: CASSRYRDPRANTGELFF. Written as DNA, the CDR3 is TGTGCCAGCTCTCGTTATCGGGACCCTCGGGCGAACACCGGGGAGCTGTTTTTT.

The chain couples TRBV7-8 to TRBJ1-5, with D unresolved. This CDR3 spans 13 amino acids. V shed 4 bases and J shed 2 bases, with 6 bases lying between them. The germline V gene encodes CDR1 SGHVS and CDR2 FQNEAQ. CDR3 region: CASSSYGNQPQHF. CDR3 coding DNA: TGTGCCAGCAGCTCGTACGGCAATCAGCCCCAGCATTTT.

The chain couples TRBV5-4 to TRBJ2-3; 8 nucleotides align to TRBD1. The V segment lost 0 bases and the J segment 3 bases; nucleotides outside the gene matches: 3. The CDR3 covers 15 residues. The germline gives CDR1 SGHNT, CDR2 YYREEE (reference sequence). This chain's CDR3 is CASSLEGTGTDTQYF. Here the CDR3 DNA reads TGTGCCAGCAGCTTGGAAGGGACAGGAACAGATACGCAGTATTTT.

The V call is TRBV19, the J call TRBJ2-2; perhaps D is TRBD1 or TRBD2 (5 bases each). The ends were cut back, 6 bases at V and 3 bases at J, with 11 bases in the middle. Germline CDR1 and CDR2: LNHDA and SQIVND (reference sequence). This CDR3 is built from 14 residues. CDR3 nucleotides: TGTGCCAGTAGGAGGGGTTTGGACACCGGGGAGCTGTTTTTT. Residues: CASRRGLDTGELFF.

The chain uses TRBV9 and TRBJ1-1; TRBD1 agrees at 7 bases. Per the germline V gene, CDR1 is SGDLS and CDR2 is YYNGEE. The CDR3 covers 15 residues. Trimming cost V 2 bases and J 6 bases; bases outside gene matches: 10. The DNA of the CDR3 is TGTGCCAGCAGCGTGGGCACAGGGGTTGGCTCTGAAGCTTTCTTT. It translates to CASSVGTGVGSEAFF.

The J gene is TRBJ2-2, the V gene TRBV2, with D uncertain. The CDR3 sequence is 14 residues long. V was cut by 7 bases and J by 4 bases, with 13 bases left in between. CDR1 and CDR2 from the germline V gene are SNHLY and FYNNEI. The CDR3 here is CASNQVAVTGELFF. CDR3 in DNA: TGTGCCAGCAACCAGGTGGCGGTCACCGGGGAGCTGTTTTTT.

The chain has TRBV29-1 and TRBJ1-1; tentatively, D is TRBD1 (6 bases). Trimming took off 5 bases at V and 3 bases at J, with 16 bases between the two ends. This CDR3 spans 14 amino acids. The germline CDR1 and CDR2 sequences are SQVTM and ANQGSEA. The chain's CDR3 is CSVLPNPGDTEAFF. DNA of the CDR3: TGCAGCGTTTTACCGAACCCAGGGGACACTGAAGCTTTCTTT.

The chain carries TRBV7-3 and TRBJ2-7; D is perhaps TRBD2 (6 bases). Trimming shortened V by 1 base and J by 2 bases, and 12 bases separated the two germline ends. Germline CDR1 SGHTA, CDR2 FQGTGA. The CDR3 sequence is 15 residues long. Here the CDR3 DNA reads TGTGCCAGCAGCTTAAGATCGGGACTTCCCTACGAGCAGTACTTC. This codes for CASSLRSGLPYEQYF.

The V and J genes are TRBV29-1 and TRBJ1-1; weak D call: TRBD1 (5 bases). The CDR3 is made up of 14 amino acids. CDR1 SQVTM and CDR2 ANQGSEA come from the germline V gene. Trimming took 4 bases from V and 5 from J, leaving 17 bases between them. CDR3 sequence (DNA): TGCAGCGTTGTTGGGGCCGGTAGAAAAACTGAAGCTTTCTTT. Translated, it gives CSVVGAGRKTEAFF. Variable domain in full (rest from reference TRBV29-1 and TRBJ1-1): SAVISQKPSRDICQRGTSLTIQCQVDSQVTMMFWYRQQPGQSLTLIATANQGSEATYESGFVIDKFPISRPNLTFSTLTVSNMSPEDSSIYLCSVVGAGRKTEAFFGQGTRLTVV.

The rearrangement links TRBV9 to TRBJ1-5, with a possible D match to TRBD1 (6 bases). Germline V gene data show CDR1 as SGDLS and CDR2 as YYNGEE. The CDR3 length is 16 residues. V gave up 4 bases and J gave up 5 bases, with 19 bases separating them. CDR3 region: CASSPRRDIGYQPQHF. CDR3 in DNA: TGTGCCAGCAGCCCACGACGGGACATCGGATATCAGCCCCAGCATTTT.

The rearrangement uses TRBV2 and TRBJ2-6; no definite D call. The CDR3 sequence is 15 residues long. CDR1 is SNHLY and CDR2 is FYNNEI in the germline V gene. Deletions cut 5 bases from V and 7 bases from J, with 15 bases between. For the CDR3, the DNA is TGTGCCAGCAGTTTCCCTACGGGTAACGCCAACGTCCTGACTTTC. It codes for CASSFPTGNANVLTF.